The present TCR beta chain was sequenced within a study of immune cell composition in non-small cell lung cancer. Points from the study as a whole: Smoking pack-years did not significantly correlate with tumour TCR-beta clonality. Tumour-reactive clones were not shown to match dominant in vivo tumour clones.

Trimming shortened V by 10 bases and J by 10 bases, and 11 bases separated the two germline ends. The germline CDR1 and CDR2 sequences are LNHDA and SQIVND (reference sequence). This CDR3 contains 10 residues. Some clones are missing from TCRdb's copy, which holds only in-frame ones; the method was immunoSEQ multiplex PCR. The table has about 1,800 clones, 55% to 65% seen once. Notes on this clone: Its specificity is unknown.

Normal lung was sampled as far from the tumour as possible, at least 3 cm. The chain joins TRBV19 to TRBJ2-1, with D unresolved. Sequenced: non-adjacent lung tissue. The receptor comes from a human donor with non-small cell lung cancer. The DNA for the CDR3 is TGTGCCACCCAGGAAGGCGAGCAGTTCTTC. Encoded protein: CATQEGEQFF.